This record concerns one T cell receptor (beta chain) sequence. The sample belongs to a study of blood T cell repertoires in COVID-19. Study at large: In each case, the material was cDNA or gDNA derived from T cells, B-cell-depleted T cells, or PBMCs.

This CDR3 contains 14 residues. CDR1 and CDR2 (germline): LNHNV, YYDKDF (reference sequence). Trimming removed 3 bases at V and 1 base at J, with 7 bases between. In the authors' workflow: Amplifying reference gene primers gave estimates of nucleated cell counts. Assay: immunoSEQ multiplex PCR; the TCRdb copy retains only in-frame clones and omits some. V, J and clone size are taken as reported in that table, and D and trimming were inferred from the DNA itself. The top ten clones hold 7% of a sample with over 150,000 clones, about 90% of them seen once. In assigning cohorts, the study relied on participant-reported clinical history. Cohort 3 donors were reported recovered after two negative PCRs, clearance, or symptom resolution.

Source material: PBMCs or T cells enriched from blood (not recorded which). The V gene is TRBV15, the J gene TRBJ1-5, with D hard to call. This TCR was sampled from a woman between 45 and 60 years old who had recovered from COVID-19. The CDR3, as DNA: TGTGCCACCAGCAGCACCAGGAGCAATCAGCCCCAGCATTTT. As protein: CATSSTRSNQPQHF.